The 24 T cell receptor beta chains given below trace back to one sample, sequenced in a study of shared clonotypes between healthy human individuals. Sequencing used immunoSEQ multiplex PCR; TCRdb keeps in-frame clones, though not all of them. Of approximately 2,000,000 clones in the sample, around 90% were seen once. The sample taken for sequencing was naive CD4+ T cells from PBMCs. Subset meaning: CD45RA+ positively selected. Receptor source: a man between 18 and 35 years old in good health. Some clones in this sample may be carry-over from other donors' samples.

This sequence joins TRBV2 and TRBJ2-1, with 9 bases that match TRBD1. CDR3 length: 17 amino acids. The germline V gene has CDR1 SNHLY and CDR2 FYNNEI. The V gene end was trimmed by 5 bases and the J gene end by 0 bases; junction bases not matched to a gene: 8. The CDR3 DNA sequence: TGTGCCAGCAGTCCGGGACAGGGATTAAGCTCCTACAATGAGCAGTTCTTC. It specifies CASSPGQGLSSYNEQFF.

This clone came up once. Here the CDR3 reads CASSLGGANTGELFF. For the CDR3, the DNA is TGTGCCAGCAGCTTAGGAGGTGCGAACACCGGGGAGCTGTTTTTT. The rearrangement uses TRBV7-3 and TRBJ2-2; a possible D gene is TRBD2 (5 bases). The ends were cut back, 2 bases at V and 0 bases at J, with 7 bases in the middle. The CDR3 sequence is 15 residues long. Germline lookup yields CDR1 SGHTA and CDR2 FQGTGA.

V and J are TRBV6-5 and TRBJ2-1, with 10 bases lining up with TRBD2. The trim removed 6 bases at V and 4 bases at J, leaving 6 bases unmatched. The CDR3 loop spans 15 amino acids. The V gene's germline CDR1 is MNHEY and CDR2 SVGAGI. For the CDR3, the DNA is TGTGCCAGCAGCCTAACTAGCGGGGTTTACAATGAGCAGTTCTTC. It specifies CASSLTSGVYNEQFF.

CDR3 bases: TGTGCCAGCAGCTTGACCCCCCGGGATTTTAACAATGAGCAGTTCTTC. The encoded protein is CASSLTPRDFNNEQFF. The chain joins TRBV5-4 to TRBJ2-1; D is perhaps TRBD2 (5 bases). CDR1 is SGHNT, CDR2 YYREEE, per germline (reference sequence). V was clipped by 1 base and J by 5 bases, with 16 bases between them. This CDR3 is 16 amino acids long.

V gene TRBV25-1 combines with J gene TRBJ2-1; 10 nucleotides line up with TRBD1. V gave up 8 bases and J gave up 13 bases; unmatched junction bases: 11. This CDR3 contains 13 residues. The germline gives CDR1 MGHDK, CDR2 SYGVNS. The CDR3 coding sequence is TGTGCCAGCCGATCGAGGACAGGGGGTCTCCAGTTCTTC. It codes for CASRSRTGGLQFF.

CDR3 amino acids: CASSLGASTEGGYTF. The CDR3 bases are TGTGCCAGCAGCTTAGGAGCTAGCACCGAGGGAGGCTACACCTTC. The rearrangement joins TRBV7-9 to TRBJ1-2; D unresolved. The CDR3 has 15 residues. V gave up 1 base and J gave up 8 bases, with 17 bases separating them. Germline V gene sequence: CDR1 SEHNR, CDR2 FQNEAQ (reference sequence). Full variable domain (remainder filled in from reference TRBV7-9 and TRBJ1-2): DTGVSQNPRHKITKRGQNVTFRCDPISEHNRLYWYRQTLGQGPEFLTYFQNEAQLEKSRLLSDRFSAERPKGSFSTLEIQRTEQGDSAMYLCASSLGASTEGGYTFGSGTRLTVV.

In this sample, this clone turned up a few times. J is TRBJ1-5 and V is TRBV2; 12 bases match TRBD1. J lost 7 bases, V lost 8 bases, and 9 bases had no gene match. Germline V gene sequence: CDR1 SNHLY, CDR2 FYNNEI. This CDR3 is 15 amino acids long. The DNA for the CDR3 is TGTGCCAGCGGGACAGGGGGCTCGCATCGGCAGCCCCAGCATTTT. Its protein is CASGTGGSHRQPQHF.

The chain carries TRBV28 and TRBJ2-1; D is possibly TRBD1 (6 bases). The CDR3 runs to 15 residues. The V gene lost 5 bases and the J gene lost 8 bases, with 19 bases spanning the gap. Germline-derived CDR1 and CDR2 are MDHEN and SYDVKM. CDR3 nucleotides: TGTGCCAGCAGTGGACCGGGACATTCCGGGGATGAGCAGTTCTTC. This gives the protein CASSGPGHSGDEQFF.

The rearrangement links TRBV2 to TRBJ1-2; a weak D match, TRBD1 (5 bases). Germline V lookup: CDR1 SNHLY, CDR2 FYNNEI. The CDR3 is 13 residues long. With 11 bases removed from V and 4 bases from J, the gap between germline ends came to 17 bases. The CDR3 DNA sequence: TGTGCCGGCCGGGAGGCGGGGGGCTATGGCTACACCTTC. It encodes CAGREAGGYGYTF.

The chain carries TRBV9 and TRBJ1-1; TRBD1 aligns across 7 bases. The CDR3 has 13 residues. Germline values: CDR1 SGDLS, CDR2 YYNGEE. Germline trimming cut 2 bases from V and 7 bases from J; bases unmatched to any gene: 5. CDR3 sequence: CASSVLQGSEAFF. The CDR3 nucleotides read TGTGCCAGCAGCGTCTTACAGGGGAGTGAAGCTTTCTTT.

The chain carries TRBV5-1 and TRBJ2-1, with 10 nucleotides matching TRBD2. Germline V gene sequence: CDR1 SGHRS, CDR2 YFSETQ. V was clipped by 6 bases and J by 4 bases; unmatched bases: 7. The CDR3 is 15 amino acids. Here the CDR3 reads CASKATSGMYNEQFF. The CDR3 coding sequence is TGCGCCAGCAAAGCCACTAGCGGGATGTACAATGAGCAGTTCTTC.

This chain joins TRBV9 and TRBJ2-1; a weak D match, TRBD1 (6 bases). CDR1 SGDLS and CDR2 YYNGEE come from the germline V gene. Trimming removed 1 base at V and 6 bases at J, with 11 bases between. The length of the CDR3 is 14 residues. The CDR3 is CASSVFTGSNEQFF. For the CDR3, the DNA is TGTGCCAGCAGCGTATTTACAGGGTCCAATGAGCAGTTCTTC.

The rearrangement links TRBV18 to TRBJ2-3, with a tentative D call TRBD2 (6 bases). The CDR3 is 13 residues long. In germline, CDR1 is KGHSH, CDR2 LQKENI. Between the trimmed V and J ends, which lost 2 bases and 5 bases, there was a span of 8 bases. The CDR3 reads CASSPNGGDTQYF. CDR3 in DNA: TGTGCCAGCTCACCAAACGGGGGAGATACGCAGTATTTT.

The V call is TRBV7-9, the J call TRBJ1-6; possibly TRBD1 for D (6 bases). The CDR3 is 12 residues long. Germline CDR1 is SEHNR and CDR2 is FQNEAQ (reference sequence). The V end was cut by 5 bases, the J end by 8 bases, with 7 bases between. The CDR3 DNA follows: TGTGCCAGCAGCGCAGGGGATTCACCCCTCCACTTT. Amino acids: CASSAGDSPLHF.

To note about this clone: The same CDR3 can be traced to other DNA sequences in this sample. The rearrangement joins TRBV28 to TRBJ1-1, with D possibly TRBD1 on 5 matching bases. Germline CDR1 reads MDHEN; CDR2 reads SYDVKM. The CDR3 extends over 12 amino acids. The V end was cut by 3 bases, the J end by 5 bases, with 7 bases between. The CDR3 DNA follows: TGTGCCAGCAGTTTTCAGGGAACTGAAGCTTTCTTT. This codes for CASSFQGTEAFF.

V and J are TRBV2 and TRBJ2-1; tentative D call: TRBD2 (6 bases). With 5 bases removed from V and 5 bases from J, the gap between germline ends came to 10 bases. Per germline, CDR1 SNHLY and CDR2 FYNNEI. CDR3 length equals 13 residues. The CDR3 is CASSQGLNNEQFF. The CDR3 nucleotides are TGTGCCAGCAGTCAGGGACTGAACAATGAGCAGTTCTTC.

In this sample, this clone turned up a few times. The CDR3 region has the DNA TGTGCCAGCAGCTTGGAGTACAGTGGCTACACCTTC. Protein sequence: CASSLEYSGYTF. This rearrangement joins TRBV5-4 to TRBJ1-2; no clear D gene. V lost 0 bases and J lost 7, with 7 bases in between. Germline V gives CDR1 SGHNT, CDR2 YYREEE (reference sequence). The CDR3 contains 12 residues. The full variable domain, rest sourced from reference TRBV5-4 and TRBJ1-2, is ETGVTQSPTHLIKTRGQQVTLRCSSQSGHNTVSWYQQALGQGPQFIFQYYREEENGRGNFPPRFSGLQFPNYSSELNVNALELDDSALYLCASSLEYSGYTFGSGTRLTVV.

The chain employs TRBV28 and TRBJ2-7, with a weak D call TRBD2 (6 bases). This CDR3 is 14 amino acids long. CDR1 and CDR2 (germline): MDHEN, SYDVKM. V was cut by 3 bases and J by 7 bases, with 16 bases left in between. This CDR3 is CASSLRDPPGEQYF. DNA of the CDR3: TGTGCCAGCAGTTTGCGGGATCCGCCGGGGGAGCAGTACTTC.

This clone was picked up one time. The V and J genes are TRBV9 and TRBJ1-1; TRBD1 aligns across 9 bases. Germline CDR1 is SGDLS and CDR2 is YYNGEE. The V segment lost 4 bases and the J segment 2 bases; nucleotides outside the gene matches: 6. This CDR3 comprises 15 residues. This chain's CDR3 is CASSPRDRENTEAFF. Here the CDR3 DNA reads TGTGCCAGCAGCCCCCGGGACAGGGAAAACACTGAAGCTTTCTTT.

CDR3 amino acids: CAWQHGGSKNIQYF. Written as DNA, the CDR3 is TGTGCCTGGCAACACGGGGGGTCCAAAAACATTCAGTACTTC. The chain recombines TRBV30 with TRBJ2-4, with 7 positions matching TRBD2. CDR1 is GTSNPN and CDR2 is SVGIG in the germline V gene (reference sequence). V shed 5 bases and J 2 bases; nucleotides not matched to a gene: 6. CDR3 length: 14 residues.

The CDR3 here is CAISVTGTEDAYGYTF. Written as DNA, the CDR3 is TGTGCCATCAGTGTGACCGGGACAGAGGATGCCTATGGCTACACCTTC. This chain links TRBV10-3 with TRBJ1-2; TRBD1 matches 7 bases. The ends lost 4 bases at V and 4 bases at J; junction bases unmatched: 12. Per the germline V gene, CDR1 is ENHRY and CDR2 is SYGVKD. CDR3 length equals 16 residues.

V is TRBV14 and J is TRBJ2-3; D is undetermined. The germline gives CDR1 SGHDN, CDR2 FVKESK. V lost 3 bases, J lost 4 bases, and 8 bases lay in between. The CDR3 length is 13 residues. The CDR3 is CASSQILPDTQYF. DNA of the CDR3: TGTGCCAGCAGCCAGATTCTTCCAGATACGCAGTATTTT.

The chain links TRBV10-3 to TRBJ1-1; 7 bases map to TRBD1. This CDR3 spans 16 amino acids. After removal of 2 bases from V and 5 bases from J, the junction contained 11 bases not matched to a gene. Germline V gene sequence: CDR1 ENHRY, CDR2 SYGVKD. The chain's CDR3 is CAISEGQGGRRTEAFF. As DNA, the CDR3 is TGTGCCATCAGTGAGGGGCAGGGGGGGCGGAGAACTGAAGCTTTCTTT.

This chain links TRBV29-1 with TRBJ2-1, with 8 nucleotides matching TRBD2. V lost 1 base to trimming and J lost 9 bases; unmatched junction nucleotides: 14. Germline values: CDR1 SQVTM, CDR2 ANQGSEA. The CDR3 spans 16 residues. This CDR3 is CSVEAPGTRRGGEQFF. CDR3 coding DNA: TGCAGCGTTGAAGCCCCCGGGACTAGAAGAGGCGGTGAGCAGTTCTTC.